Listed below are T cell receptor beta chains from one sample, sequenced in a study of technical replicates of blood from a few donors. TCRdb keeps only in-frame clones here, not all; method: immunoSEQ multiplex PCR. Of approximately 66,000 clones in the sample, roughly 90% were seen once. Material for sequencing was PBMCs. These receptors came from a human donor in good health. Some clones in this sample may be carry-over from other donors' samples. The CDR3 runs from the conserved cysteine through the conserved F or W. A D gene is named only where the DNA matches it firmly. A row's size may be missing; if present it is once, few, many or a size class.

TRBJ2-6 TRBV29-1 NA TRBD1 TGCAGCGCTGACACCGGGACAGGGGGCCCTGGGGCCAACGTCCTGACTTTC CSADTGTGGPGANVLTF
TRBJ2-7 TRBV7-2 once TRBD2 TGTGCCAGCAGCTTATTAGCGGGGCTCTACGAGCAGTACTTC CASSLLAGLYEQYF
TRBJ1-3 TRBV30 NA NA TGTGCCTCTACAGGTCCAGCTGGAAACACCATATATTTT CASTGPAGNTIYF
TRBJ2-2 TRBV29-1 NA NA TGCAGCGTTGACGGGGGAACCGGGGAGCTGTTTTTT CSVDGGTGELFF
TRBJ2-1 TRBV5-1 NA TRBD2 TGCGCCAGCAGCTTTTCGACTAGCGGGACATACAATGAGCAGTTCTTC CASSFSTSGTYNEQFF
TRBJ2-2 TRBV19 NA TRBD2 TGTGCCAGTAGTATGCTAGCGGGGGGGCTCGGGGAGCTGTTTTTT CASSMLAGGLGELFF
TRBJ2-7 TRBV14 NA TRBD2 TGTGCCAGCAGCCATGGGGACTACCGAACCTACGAGCAGTACTTC CASSHGDYRTYEQYF
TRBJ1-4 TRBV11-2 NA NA TGTGCCAGCAGCTTAGGTTGGGGGCCGGGGGGCGAAAAACTGTTTTTT CASSLGWGPGGEKLFF
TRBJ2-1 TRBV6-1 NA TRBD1 TGTGCCAGCAGCCTCGGACAGGGCTATGGTGAGCAGTTCTTC CASSLGQGYGEQFF
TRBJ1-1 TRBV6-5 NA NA TGTGCCAGCAGTTTGTCCCAGCGGTCCGAAGCTTTCTTT CASSLSQRSEAFF
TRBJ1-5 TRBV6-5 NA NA TGTGCCAGCAGTACCGGGGGGTATGGTCAGCCCCAGCATTTT CASSTGGYGQPQHF
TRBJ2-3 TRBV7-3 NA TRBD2 TGTGCCAGCAGCCGTAGCGGGGGGGCAGGAGATACGCAGTATTTT CASSRSGGAGDTQYF
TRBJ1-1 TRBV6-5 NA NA TGTGCCAGCAGTTGGGGGGGCCGGACCACTGAAGCTTTCTTT CASSWGGRTTEAFF
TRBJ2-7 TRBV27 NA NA TGTGCCAGCAGTTTAAGGGACACGGGTTTGGACGAGCAGTACTTC CASSLRDTGLDEQYF
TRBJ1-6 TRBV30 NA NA TGTGCCTGGAGTGTACGGGGTTATAATTCACCCCTCCACTTT CAWSVRGYNSPLHF
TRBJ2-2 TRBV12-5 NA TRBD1 TGTGCTAGTGGTTTCCCGGGACAGGGGAAATTCACCGGGGAGCTGTTTTTT CASGFPGQGKFTGELFF
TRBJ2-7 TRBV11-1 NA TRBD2 TGTGCCAGCAGCTTAACTAGCGGCTCCTACGAGCAGTACTTC CASSLTSGSYEQYF
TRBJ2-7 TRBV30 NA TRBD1 TGTGCCTGGGGACAGGGGTCCTACGAGCAGTACTTC CAWGQGSYEQYF
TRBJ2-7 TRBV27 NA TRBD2 TGTGCCAGCAGTGGAGGACTAGCGCTAACCTACGAGCAGTACTTC CASSGGLALTYEQYF
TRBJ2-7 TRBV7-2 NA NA TGTGCCAGCAGCTTCGCAGAGGCCTACGAGCAGTACTTC CASSFAEAYEQYF
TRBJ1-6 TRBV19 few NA TGTGCCAGCAGAACGACAGGAGACCTTAATTCACCCCTCCACTTT CASRTTGDLNSPLHF
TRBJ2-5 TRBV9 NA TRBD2 TGTGCCAGCAGCGTTCTAGCGGGGGGCTACCAAGAGACCCAGTACTTC CASSVLAGGYQETQYF
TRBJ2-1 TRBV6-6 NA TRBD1 TGTGCCAGCAGTTACCAGGGGGCGATGGGGAATGAGCAGTTCTTC CASSYQGAMGNEQFF
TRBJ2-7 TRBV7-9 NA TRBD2 TGTGCCAGCAGCCAAACTAGCGGGCCGCCTGGGGAGCAGTACTTC CASSQTSGPPGEQYF
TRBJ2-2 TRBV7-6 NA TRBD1 TGTGCCAGCAGCCCAAGACAGGGACGTTTCTCCGGGGAGCTGTTTTTT CASSPRQGRFSGELFF
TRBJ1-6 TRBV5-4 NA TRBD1 TGTGCCAGCAGCTTAGACCAGGGGGATAATTCACCCCTCCACTTT CASSLDQGDNSPLHF
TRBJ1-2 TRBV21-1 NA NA TGTGCCAGCAGCAAAGAATCCGGGGATTTCAATGGCTACACCTTC CASSKESGDFNGYTF
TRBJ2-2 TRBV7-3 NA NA TGTGCCAGCCAATCAATTCCCACCGGGGAGCTGTTTTTT CASQSIPTGELFF
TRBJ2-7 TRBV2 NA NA TGTGCCAGCAGTGAGGGTATACAGGACGCCTACGAGCAGTACTTC CASSEGIQDAYEQYF
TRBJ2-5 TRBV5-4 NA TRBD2 TGTGCCAGCAGCAACCTCGGGGGGACCGGGGAGACCCAGTACTTC CASSNLGGTGETQYF
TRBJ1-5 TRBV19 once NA TGTGCCAGTAGTATAGAGGCAGGCCGTGGCAATCAGCCCCAGCATTTT CASSIEAGRGNQPQHF
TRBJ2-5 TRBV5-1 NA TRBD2 TGCGCCAGCAGCTTGGCTGCTAGCGGGGGCCAAAAGGAGACCCAGTACTTC CASSLAASGGQKETQYF
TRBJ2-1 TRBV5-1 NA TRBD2 TGCGCCAGCAGCCCGATAGCGGGTCTGGATGAGCAGTTCTTC CASSPIAGLDEQFF
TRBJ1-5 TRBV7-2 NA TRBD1 TGTGCCAGCAGCTTACTATCAGGGGGCGGCAATCAGCCCCAGCATTTT CASSLLSGGGNQPQHF
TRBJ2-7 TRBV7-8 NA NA TGTGCCAGCGGAACACCGGGCGAGCAGTACTTC CASGTPGEQYF
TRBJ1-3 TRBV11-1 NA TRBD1 TGTGCCAGCAGCCACCGGGACAGCCAAAACACCATATATTTT CASSHRDSQNTIYF
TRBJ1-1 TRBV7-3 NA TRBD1 TGTGCCAGCAGCAAAATGGACAGGGTGAACACTGAAGCTTTCTTT CASSKMDRVNTEAFF
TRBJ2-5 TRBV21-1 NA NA TGTGCCAGCAGCAAAGCTCCGGGACAGGGCGTTGAGACCCAGTACTTC CASSKAPGQGVETQYF
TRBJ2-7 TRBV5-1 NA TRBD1 TGCGCCAGCAGCTTCCGACAGGGGGGTCCCTACGAGCAGTACTTC CASSFRQGGPYEQYF
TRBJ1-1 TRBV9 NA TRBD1 TGTGCCACCTCAGGGGGCGCGGGGACTGAAGCTTTCTTT CATSGGAGTEAFF
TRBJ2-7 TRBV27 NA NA TGTGCCAGCAGTTCCGTCCTAGGACAGAGGTACGAGCAGTACTTC CASSSVLGQRYEQYF
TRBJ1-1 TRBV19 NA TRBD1 TGTGCCAGTAGTATATGGACAGGGAACACTGAAGCTTTCTTT CASSIWTGNTEAFF
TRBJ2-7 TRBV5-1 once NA TGCGCCAGCAGCGTGGGCACAGGCGTATCCTACGAGCAGTACTTC CASSVGTGVSYEQYF
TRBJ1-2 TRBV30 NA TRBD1 TGTGCCTGGAGTCTGACAGGGGAAAAGGGTGGCTACACCTTC CAWSLTGEKGGYTF
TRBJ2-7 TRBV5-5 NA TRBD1 TGTGCCAGCAGCTTGCGACAGGGAAACTACGAGCAGTACTTC CASSLRQGNYEQYF
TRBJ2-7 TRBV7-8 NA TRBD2 TGTGCCAGCAGCTTCGGACTAGCGGGAGGCTTAGACGAGCAGTACTTC CASSFGLAGGLDEQYF